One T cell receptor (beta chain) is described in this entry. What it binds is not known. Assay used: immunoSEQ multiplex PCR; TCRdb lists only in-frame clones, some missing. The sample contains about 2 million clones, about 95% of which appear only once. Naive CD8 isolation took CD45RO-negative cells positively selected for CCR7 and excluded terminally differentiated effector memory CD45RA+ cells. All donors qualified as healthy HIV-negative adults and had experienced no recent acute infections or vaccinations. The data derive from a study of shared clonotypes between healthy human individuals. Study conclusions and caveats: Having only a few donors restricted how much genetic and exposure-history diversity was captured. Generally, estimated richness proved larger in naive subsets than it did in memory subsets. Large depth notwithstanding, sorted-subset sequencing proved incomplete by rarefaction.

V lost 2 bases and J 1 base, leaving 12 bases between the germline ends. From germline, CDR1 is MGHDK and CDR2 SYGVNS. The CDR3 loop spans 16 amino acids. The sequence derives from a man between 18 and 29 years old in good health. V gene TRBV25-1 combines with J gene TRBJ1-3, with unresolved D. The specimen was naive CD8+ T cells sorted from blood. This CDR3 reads CASSEGSEGSGNTIYF. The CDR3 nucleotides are TGTGCCAGCAGTGAAGGGTCGGAGGGATCTGGAAACACCATATATTTT.